Below, 8 T cell receptor beta chains from the same sample are listed, as sequenced in a study of cytomegalovirus exposure and HLA in healthy donors. Repertoires were generated with immunoSEQ multiplex PCR, while TCRdb's copy carries only in-frame clones and drops some. The sample records hundreds of thousands of clones, around 90% being singletons. The material sequenced was PBMCs. The source of these receptors is a woman under 30 in good health and CMV-seropositive.

The chain has TRBV5-1 and TRBJ1-2, with D unclear. Per germline, CDR1 SGHRS and CDR2 YFSETQ. This CDR3 is built from 15 residues. The V and J ends lost 1 base and 2 bases respectively, with 12 bases between them. This CDR3 is CASSLNPGLNYGYTF. DNA of the CDR3: TGCGCCAGCAGCTTGAATCCGGGATTAAACTATGGCTACACCTTC.

The V and J genes are TRBV9 and TRBJ2-7; tentatively, D is TRBD1 (6 bases). Trimming took 0 bases from V and 0 from J, leaving 13 bases between them. The CDR3 sequence is 16 residues long. Germline CDR1 SGDLS, CDR2 YYNGEE. The CDR3 DNA reads as TGTGCCAGCAGCGTAGCTACAGGGATCGGCTCCTACGAGCAGTACTTC. This sequence encodes CASSVATGIGSYEQYF.

J is TRBJ2-5 and V is TRBV9, with a weak D call TRBD2 (5 bases). Trimming shortened V by 4 bases and J by 0 bases, and 13 bases separated the two germline ends. The CDR3 has 15 amino acids. Germline-derived CDR1 and CDR2 are SGDLS and YYNGEE. The CDR3 spells CASSPQTTHQETQYF. Written as DNA, the CDR3 is TGTGCCAGCAGCCCACAGACTACACACCAAGAGACCCAGTACTTC. Together with reference TRBV9 and TRBJ2-5, the CDR3 gives the full variable domain: DSGVTQTPKHLITATGQRVTLRCSPRSGDLSVYWYQQSLDQGLQFLIQYYNGEERAKGNILERFSAQQFPDLHSELNLSSLELGDSALYFCASSPQTTHQETQYFGPGTRLLVL.

This clone was observed a handful of times. The rearrangement links TRBV27 to TRBJ2-7; 7 nucleotides align to TRBD1. The length of the CDR3 is 13 residues. Trimming removed 5 bases from V and 0 bases from J; junction bases left unmatched: 1. Germline-derived CDR1 and CDR2 are MNHEY and SMNVEV (reference sequence). The CDR3 sequence: CASSDRVSYEQYF. DNA for the CDR3: TGTGCCAGCAGTGACAGGGTCTCCTACGAGCAGTACTTC.

V and J are TRBV5-1 and TRBJ2-5, with 7 positions matching TRBD1. The CDR3 has 16 residues. The germline V gene has CDR1 SGHRS and CDR2 YFSETQ. With 4 bases clipped from V and 3 bases from J, the junction kept 12 bases outside the gene matches. The CDR3 DNA reads TGCGCCAGCAGCAGGACCCGACAGGGTAGGGAAGAGACCCAGTACTTC. It translates to CASSRTRQGREETQYF.

The rearrangement links TRBV6-5 to TRBJ2-7, with 7 bases that match TRBD1. The CDR3 has 13 amino acids. V lost 4 bases to trimming and J lost 3 bases; unmatched junction nucleotides: 3. Per germline, CDR1 MNHEY and CDR2 SVGAGI. CDR3 amino acids: CASSWQGDYEQYF. DNA of the CDR3: TGTGCCAGCAGTTGGCAGGGGGACTACGAGCAGTACTTC.

V usage is TRBV11-2 and J usage is TRBJ1-1; 8 nucleotides align to TRBD1. The CDR3 runs to 14 residues. Germline CDR1 SGHAT, CDR2 FQNNGV. J gave up 5 bases and V 7 bases, and 9 bases lay outside the gene matches. This CDR3 reads CASTQGQGWTEAFF. In nucleotides, the CDR3 is TGTGCCAGCACACAAGGACAGGGTTGGACTGAAGCTTTCTTT.

The chain links TRBV5-1 to TRBJ2-7, with 9 positions matching TRBD2. The CDR3 sequence is 13 residues long. CDR1 is SGHRS and CDR2 is YFSETQ in the germline V gene. The J segment lost 6 bases and the V segment lost 4 bases, leaving 5 bases of the junction unmatched. The CDR3 DNA follows: TGCGCCAGCAGCGTGCGGGAGGGCCGCGAGCAGTACTTC. Its translation: CASSVREGREQYF.